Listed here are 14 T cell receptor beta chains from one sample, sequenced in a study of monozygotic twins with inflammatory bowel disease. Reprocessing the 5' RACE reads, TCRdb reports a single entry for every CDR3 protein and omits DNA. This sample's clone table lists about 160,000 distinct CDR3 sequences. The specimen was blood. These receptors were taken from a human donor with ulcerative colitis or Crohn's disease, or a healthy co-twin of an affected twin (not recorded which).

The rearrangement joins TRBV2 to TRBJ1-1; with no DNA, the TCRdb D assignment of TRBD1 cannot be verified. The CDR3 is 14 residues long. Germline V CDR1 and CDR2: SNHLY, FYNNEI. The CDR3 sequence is CASSRQDINTEAFF.

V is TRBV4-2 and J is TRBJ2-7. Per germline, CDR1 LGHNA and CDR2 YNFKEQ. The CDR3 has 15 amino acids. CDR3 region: CASSHSSDLSYEQYF.

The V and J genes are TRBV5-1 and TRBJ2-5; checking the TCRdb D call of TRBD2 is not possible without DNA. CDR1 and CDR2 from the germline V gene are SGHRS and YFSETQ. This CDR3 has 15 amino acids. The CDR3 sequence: CASSPEAGFQETQYF.

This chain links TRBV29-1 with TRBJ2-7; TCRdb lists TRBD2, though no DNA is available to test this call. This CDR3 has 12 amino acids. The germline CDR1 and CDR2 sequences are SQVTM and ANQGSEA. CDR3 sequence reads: CSGRDSGGSQYF.

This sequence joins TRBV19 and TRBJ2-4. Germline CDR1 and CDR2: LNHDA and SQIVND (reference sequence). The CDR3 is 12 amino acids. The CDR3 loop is CASGIAKNIQYF.

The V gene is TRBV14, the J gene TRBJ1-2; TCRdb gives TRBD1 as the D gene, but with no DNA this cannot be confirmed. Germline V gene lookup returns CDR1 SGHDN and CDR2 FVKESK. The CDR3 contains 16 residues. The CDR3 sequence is CASSQRGGKANYGYTF.

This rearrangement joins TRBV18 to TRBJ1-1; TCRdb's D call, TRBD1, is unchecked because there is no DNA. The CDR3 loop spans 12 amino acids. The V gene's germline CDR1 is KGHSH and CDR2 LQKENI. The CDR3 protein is CASSPFDRGAFF.

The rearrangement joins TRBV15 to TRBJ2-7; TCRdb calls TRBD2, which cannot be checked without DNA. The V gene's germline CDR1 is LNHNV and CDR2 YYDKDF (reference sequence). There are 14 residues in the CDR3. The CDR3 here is CATSRGLRDYEQYF.

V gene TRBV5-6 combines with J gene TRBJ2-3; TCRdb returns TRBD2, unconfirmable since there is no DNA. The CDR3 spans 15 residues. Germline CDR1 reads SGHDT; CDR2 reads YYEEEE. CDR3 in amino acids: CASSLSPASQDTQYF.

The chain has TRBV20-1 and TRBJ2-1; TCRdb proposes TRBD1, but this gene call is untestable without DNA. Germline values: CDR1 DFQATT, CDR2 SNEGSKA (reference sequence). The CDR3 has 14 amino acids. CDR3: CSARDGNGGNEQFF.

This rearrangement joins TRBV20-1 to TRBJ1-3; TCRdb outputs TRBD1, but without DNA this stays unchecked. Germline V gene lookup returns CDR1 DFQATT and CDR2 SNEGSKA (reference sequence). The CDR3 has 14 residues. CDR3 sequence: CSAPLTPNGNTIYF.

CDR3 protein: CASSFGLPTDTQYF. The chain recombines TRBV5-1 with TRBJ2-3; TCRdb outputs TRBD2, but without DNA this stays unchecked. The CDR3 runs to 14 residues. Germline-derived CDR1 and CDR2 are SGHRS and YFSETQ.

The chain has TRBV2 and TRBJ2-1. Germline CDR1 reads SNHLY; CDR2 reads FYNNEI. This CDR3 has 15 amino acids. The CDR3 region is CASSEAETTYNEQFF.

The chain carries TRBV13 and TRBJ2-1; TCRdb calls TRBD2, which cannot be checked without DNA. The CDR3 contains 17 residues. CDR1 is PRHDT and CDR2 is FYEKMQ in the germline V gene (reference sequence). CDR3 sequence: CASSPRVAGFIGSEQFF.